The clone carrying this TCR beta chain was seen only a few times. Original processing notes: Scientists estimated how many nucleated cells there were by amplifying reference gene primers. Profiling relied on immunoSEQ multiplex PCR, and the TCRdb table lists in-frame clones only, not all of them. V and J calls and clone size are as listed in that table; D and trimming were resolved from the DNA. The sample holds under 300,000 clones; 65% to 80% are singletons and the top ten take about 4%. The data were obtained in a study of blood T cell repertoires in COVID-19. Study-level information: Sources were T cells, B-cell-depleted T cells, or PBMCs; the material itself was cDNA or gDNA.

Germline V gene data show CDR1 as SNHLY and CDR2 as FYNNEI. The ends lost 4 bases at V and 6 bases at J; junction bases unmatched: 2. This CDR3 has 14 residues. Specimen: peripheral blood. V is TRBV2 and J is TRBJ2-2; TRBD2 matches at 10 bases. This sequence originates from a middle-aged woman with active or convalescent COVID-19. The CDR3 protein is CASSVLAGAGELFF. For the CDR3, the DNA is TGTGCCAGCAGTGTTCTAGCGGGGGCCGGGGAGCTGTTTTTT.